Shown below are 26 T cell receptor beta chains from a single sample sequenced in a study of tumor-infiltrating lymphocytes in primary liver carcinoma. Co-extracting RNA and DNA was done with about 17-30 mg of unsorted bulk tissue as input. The investigators made TCR beta cDNA from roughly 460 ng total RNA, using a constant-region primer. Researchers made the TCR beta libraries by running three nested multiplex PCR rounds with slightly modified ARM-PCR. The opening two PCR rounds, roughly 11 cycles each, paired TRBV1-TRBV30 forward primers with a C-beta reverse primer. TCRdb reprocessed the multiplex PCR reads via MiXCR and lists one record per CDR3 protein. In the table there are 100,000 or so distinct CDR3 sequences, 65% to 75% of which are singletons. Material: liver tumor tissue from sampling region 2. The sample's subset: tumor region T2, inferior pole. The receptors were sampled from a woman aged 55-69 years with primary liver carcinoma and hepatitis B virus infection.

The chain links TRBV29-1 to TRBJ2-6; TRBD1 aligns across 11 bases. The CDR3 runs to 16 residues. Germline CDR1 SQVTM, CDR2 ANQGSEA. CDR3 protein: CSAGTGGFTGANVLTF. The CDR3 bases are TGCAGTGCCGGGACAGGGGGTTTTACTGGGGCCAACGTCCTGACTTTC.

As regards this clonotype: The missing conserved phenylalanine or tryptophan at the end of this CDR3 makes a read error likely. The V gene is TRBV29-1, the J gene TRBJ2-2; no clear D. Germline values: CDR1 SQVTM, CDR2 ANQGSEA. The CDR3 loop spans 13 amino acids. V dropped 0 bases and J dropped 6 bases, with 8 bases sitting between them. The CDR3 DNA reads TGCAGCGTTGAAGAGGTTAAAGCCGGGGAGCTGTTTCTT. Protein product: CSVEEVKAGELFL.

This chain uses TRBV2 with TRBJ1-4; the D gene is possibly TRBD1 (5 bases). The CDR3 covers 15 residues. Germline V gene lookup returns CDR1 SNHLY and CDR2 FYNNEI. V lost 4 bases, J lost 8 bases, and 17 bases lay in between. CDR3 sequence: CASSAVQAGMEKLFF. CDR3 DNA: TGTGCCAGCAGTGCCGTTCAGGCAGGGATGGAAAAACTGTTTTTT.

This clonotype is labeled as medium-sized. This chain connects TRBV29-1 to TRBJ1-1; D ambiguous. Trimming stripped 3 bases from V and 7 bases from J, with 6 bases between. CDR3 length equals 10 residues. Germline V lookup: CDR1 SQVTM, CDR2 ANQGSEA. The CDR3 spells CSVEEVEAFF. For the CDR3, the DNA is TGCAGCGTTGAGGAGGTTGAAGCTTTCTTT.

The chain employs TRBV29-1 and TRBJ2-7, with 9 bases identical to TRBD1. Germline CDR1 SQVTM, CDR2 ANQGSEA. The CDR3 totals 12 residues. J gave up 10 bases and V 7 bases, and 11 bases lay outside the gene matches. This chain's CDR3 is CSGGQGFCDQYF. CDR3 coding DNA: TGCAGCGGGGGACAGGGCTTCTGCGACCAGTACTTC.

As concerns this clonotype: Germline and junction disagree at one end, which may indicate a read error. This sequence joins TRBV5-1 and TRBJ2-7; TRBD1 might be the D (6 bases). In germline, CDR1 is SGHRS, CDR2 YFSETQ. The CDR3 has 14 residues. DNA for the CDR3: TGTGCCAGCAGCTTGGACAGCCAAACTTACGAGCAGTACTTC. Protein sequence: CASSLDSQTYEQYF.

This clonotype was counted ten times or more. The chain is built from TRBV18 and TRBJ2-3; no clear D gene. The CDR3 length is 15 residues. V lost 2 bases and J 2 bases, leaving 11 bases between the germline ends. Germline values: CDR1 KGHSH, CDR2 LQKENI. The CDR3 loop reads CASSPDTPITDTQYF. The CDR3 DNA reads as TGTGCCAGCTCACCAGATACTCCGATCACAGATACGCAGTATTTT.

As for this clonotype: Since a much larger clone is just one base distant, this may be a read error. Here the CDR3 reads CVSSSRDRFFVGELFF. The CDR3 nucleotides read TGTGTCAGCAGTTCACGGGACAGGTTTTTTGTCGGGGAGCTGTTTTTT. The rearrangement joins TRBV7-9 to TRBJ2-2; 8 bases match TRBD1. Germline V gene sequence: CDR1 SEHNR, CDR2 FQNEAQ (reference sequence). The CDR3 is 16 residues long.

The CDR3 DNA is TGTGCCAGCAGCTCCCGGGGGGGCCCTGTGGGCTACACCTTC. Translated, it gives CASSSRGGPVGYTF. The rearrangement links TRBV11-2 to TRBJ1-2; possible D gene TRBD1, 6 bases. This CDR3 contains 14 residues. Germline loops: CDR1 SGHAT, CDR2 FQNNGV. The V end lost 4 bases, the J end lost 8 bases, and 17 bases lay between the germline ends.

This clonotype was seen only a few times. A much larger clone lies a single base off, so this may be a read error. The rearrangement links TRBV6-6 to TRBJ1-1; D gene uncertain. V shed 0 bases and J shed 8 bases, with 7 bases lying between them. Per the germline V gene, CDR1 is MNHNY and CDR2 is SVGAGI (reference sequence). The CDR3 is made up of 12 amino acids. This CDR3 reads CASSYSPLEAFF. CDR3 nucleotide sequence: TGTGCCAGCAGTTACTCCCCCCTAGAAGCTTTCTTT.

This clonotype was seen a few times. This chain joins TRBV2 and TRBJ2-7; 11 bases are a match to TRBD2. With V trimmed by 7 bases and J by 5 bases, 10 bases remained unmatched. There are 15 residues in the CDR3. Germline lookup yields CDR1 SNHLY and CDR2 FYNNEI. CDR3 loop: CASNVDSGRAHEQYF. The CDR3 nucleotides read TGTGCCAGCAATGTGGATAGCGGGAGGGCCCACGAGCAGTACTTC.

A note on this clonotype: A read error may be the cause here, since a much bigger clone is one base away. The chain uses TRBV4-1 and TRBJ2-5; maybe TRBD2 (6 bases). V lost 8 bases, J lost 4 bases, and 20 bases lay in between. Germline assignment: CDR1 MGHRA and CDR2 YSYEKL. This CDR3 has 15 residues. The CDR3 coding sequence is TGCGCCAGCGGCCCAGAGACTAGTGGATCAGAGACCCAGTACTTC. Translation gives CASGPETSGSETQYF.

This rearrangement joins TRBV28 to TRBJ1-6; 9 nucleotides line up with TRBD1. The CDR3 sequence is 17 residues long. In germline, CDR1 is MDHEN, CDR2 SYDVKM. Trimming removed 8 bases from V and 6 bases from J; junction bases left unmatched: 14. The CDR3 sequence is CASCPYDGTGLNSPLHF. The CDR3 region has the DNA TGTGCCAGCTGTCCCTACGACGGGACAGGGCTTAATTCACCCCTCCACTTT.

Note on this clonotype: A much larger clone is a single base away; this may be a read error. The J gene is TRBJ2-3, the V gene TRBV5-6; D remains ambiguous. CDR1 and CDR2 (germline): SGHDT, YYEEEE. With 6 bases removed from V and 5 bases from J, the gap between germline ends came to 13 bases. The CDR3 extends over 13 amino acids. Here the CDR3 reads CASNIGRRDTQYF. The CDR3 region has the DNA TGTGCCAGCAACATAGGACGGCGAGATACGCAGTATTTT.

Comments on this clonotype: A read error may explain this, as a much larger clone is one base away. The chain is built from TRBV28 and TRBJ2-5; maybe TRBD2 (5 bases). CDR1 is MDHEN and CDR2 is SYDVKM in the germline V gene. Trimming left V 3 bases short and J 0 bases short, with 14 bases between. The CDR3 is 16 residues long. The CDR3 sequence: CASSFQRRTYQETQYF. The CDR3 DNA reads as TGTGCCAGCAGTTTCCAGCGGAGGACGTACCAAGAGACCCAGTACTTC.

This clonotype was observed once. This chain connects TRBV7-9 to TRBJ2-1; 7 nucleotides match TRBD2. CDR1 is SEHNR and CDR2 is FQNEAQ in the germline V gene (reference sequence). V trimming: 1 base; J trimming: 7 bases; junction bases outside the gene matches: 22. The CDR3 consists of 20 residues. The CDR3: CASSLDTPRAGTTQWNEQFF. In DNA, the CDR3 is TGTGCCAGCAGCTTAGATACTCCTCGTGCGGGGACTACCCAGTGGAATGAGCAGTTCTTC.

V gene TRBV20-1 combines with J gene TRBJ1-5, with D perhaps matching TRBD1 (6 bases). The germline V gene encodes CDR1 DFQATT and CDR2 SNEGSKA (reference sequence). This CDR3 spans 14 amino acids. Trimming took 5 bases from V and 0 from J, leaving 11 bases between them. Written as DNA, the CDR3 is TGCAGTGCTCTCCGGGACACTAGCAATCAGCCCCAGCATTTT. It translates to CSALRDTSNQPQHF.

As to this clonotype: This may stem from a read error, because a much larger clone lies one nucleotide away. The rearrangement uses TRBV6-6 and TRBJ2-1; 9 bases agree with TRBD2. The J call may be faulty, since TRBJ2-7 better matches the DNA end. The CDR3 is 16 amino acids. Germline assignment: CDR1 MNHNY and CDR2 SVGAGI (reference sequence). CDR3 coding DNA: TGTGGCAGCACCCCCGGCGGGAGGGCCGTAATCAATGAGCAGTACTTC. It yields the protein CGSTPGGRAVINEQYF.

J is TRBJ2-3 and V is TRBV5-4, with a weak D call TRBD2 (6 bases). The CDR3 runs 16 residues. The V end was cut by 6 bases, the J end by 2 bases, with 19 bases between. Germline V gives CDR1 SGHNT, CDR2 YYREEE (reference sequence). The CDR3 loop reads CASMGGASSDTDTQYF. The DNA of the CDR3 is TGTGCCAGCATGGGGGGAGCGTCTTCGGACACAGATACGCAGTATTTT.

About this clonotype itself: The junction does not match germline at one end; this may be a read error. The chain recombines TRBV4-2 with TRBJ2-3; tentatively, D is TRBD2 (5 bases). Germline V gene data show CDR1 as LGHNA and CDR2 as YNFKEQ. The CDR3 is 14 amino acids. The CDR3 loop is CGSSQVGVVDTQYF. As DNA, the CDR3 is TGTGGCAGCAGCCAAGTGGGAGTCGTGGATACGCAGTATTTT.

Only one count was recorded for this clonotype. This rearrangement joins TRBV28 to TRBJ2-6; no reliable D call. The CDR3 runs to 17 residues. The germline V gene encodes CDR1 MDHEN and CDR2 SYDVKM. Between the trimmed V and J ends, which lost 3 bases and 6 bases, there was a span of 18 bases. The CDR3 reads CASSFFVSVAEANVLTF. In DNA form, the CDR3 reads TGTGCCAGCAGTTTTTTTGTATCAGTTGCTGAGGCCAACGTCCTGACTTTC.

The CDR3 region is CSVSVAGAETQYF. The CDR3, as DNA: TGCAGTGTTAGTGTAGCAGGGGCAGAGACCCAGTACTTC. This chain connects TRBV20-1 to TRBJ2-5; possibly TRBD1 for D (6 bases). Looked up from germline, CDR1 is DFQATT and CDR2 is SNEGSKA (reference sequence). V dropped 7 bases and J dropped 4 bases, with 16 bases sitting between them. The CDR3 has 13 residues.

A note on this clonotype: One base away lies a much larger clone, so this may be a sequencing read error. Because it lacks the conserved phenylalanine or tryptophan at the end, this CDR3 is likely a read error. V is TRBV5-1 and J is TRBJ2-2, with TRBD2 matching over 7 bases. There are 15 residues in the CDR3. In germline, CDR1 is SGHRS, CDR2 YFSETQ. Trimming cost V 0 bases and J 4 bases; bases outside gene matches: 3. The DNA of the CDR3 is TGCGCCAGCAGCTTGGACGGGAGGACCACCGGGGAGCTGTTTTTG. Translation gives CASSLDGRTTGELFL.

A word on this clonotype: This may arise from a read error, as a much more abundant clone is one base away. The rearrangement joins TRBV28 to TRBJ1-2, with D perhaps matching TRBD1 (6 bases). The germline gives CDR1 MDHEN, CDR2 SYDVKM. The CDR3 spans 15 residues. Here the CDR3 DNA reads TGTGCCAGCAGCTCCGGACAGATTAATAACTATAGCTACACCTTC. As protein: CASSSGQINNYSYTF.

V is TRBV11-3 and J is TRBJ2-7; 7 bases match TRBD1. This CDR3 is 16 amino acids long. Germline lookup yields CDR1 SGHNT and CDR2 YENEEA. The CDR3 DNA is TGTGATAGCAGCTTAGAGATGGGTAGGGGACAGTACGAGCAGTACTTC. It specifies CDSSLEMGRGQYEQYF.

Turning to this clonotype: The germline gene is not matched at one end of the junction; a read error may be the cause. This chain connects TRBV4-1 to TRBJ2-1; possible D gene TRBD2, 6 bases. The CDR3 sequence is 15 residues long. Germline-derived CDR1 and CDR2 are MGHRA and YSYEKL. CDR3 sequence reads: CANSARLGEQNEQFF. In DNA, the CDR3 is TGCGCCAACAGCGCTCGACTAGGTGAACAGAATGAGCAGTTTTTC.